The subject of this entry is one TCR beta chain. This record comes from a study of blood T cell repertoires in COVID-19. Study as a whole: Whether acute or convalescent, the COVID-19 samples came from the United States, Italy and Spain. From T cells, B-cell-depleted T cells, or PBMCs came the material, which was cDNA or gDNA.

In the authors' methods: Amplification from reference gene primers served as the basis for estimated nucleated cell counts. The assay was immunoSEQ multiplex PCR, and TCRdb's table has in-frame clones only and misses some. The V and J calls and clone size are taken from that table; D and trimming were inferred from the DNA. The table has some 150,000 clones, approximately 86% seen once. The CDR3 length is 13 residues. Germline V gene sequence: CDR1 DFQATT, CDR2 SNEGSKA (reference sequence). V was clipped by 3 bases and J by 0 bases, with 8 bases between them. The V gene is TRBV20-1, the J gene TRBJ1-1; D gene uncertain. The sample comprised peripheral blood. The TCR was taken from a man aged 55 to 70 who had recovered from COVID-19. The CDR3 reads CSASRRLNTEAFF. In DNA form, the CDR3 reads TGCAGTGCTAGTAGGCGGTTGAACACTGAAGCTTTCTTT.